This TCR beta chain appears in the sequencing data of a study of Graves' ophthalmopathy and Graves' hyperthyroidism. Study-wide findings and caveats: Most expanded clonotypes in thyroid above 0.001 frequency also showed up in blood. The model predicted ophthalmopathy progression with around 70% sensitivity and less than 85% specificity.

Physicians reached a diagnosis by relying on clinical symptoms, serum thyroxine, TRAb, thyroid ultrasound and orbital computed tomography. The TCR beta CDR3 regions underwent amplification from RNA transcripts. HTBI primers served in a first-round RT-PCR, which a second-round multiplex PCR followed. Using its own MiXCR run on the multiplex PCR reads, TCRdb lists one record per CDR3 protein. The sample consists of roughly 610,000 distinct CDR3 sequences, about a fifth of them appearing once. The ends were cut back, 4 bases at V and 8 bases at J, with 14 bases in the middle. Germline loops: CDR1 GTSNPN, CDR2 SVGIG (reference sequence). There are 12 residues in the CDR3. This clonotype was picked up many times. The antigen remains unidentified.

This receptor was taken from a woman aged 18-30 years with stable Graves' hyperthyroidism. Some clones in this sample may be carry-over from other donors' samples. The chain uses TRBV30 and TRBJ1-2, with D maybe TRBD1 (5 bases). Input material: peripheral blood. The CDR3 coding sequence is TGTGCCTGGAATTGGGGTAGGGGAGGCTACACCTTC. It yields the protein CAWNWGRGGYTF.